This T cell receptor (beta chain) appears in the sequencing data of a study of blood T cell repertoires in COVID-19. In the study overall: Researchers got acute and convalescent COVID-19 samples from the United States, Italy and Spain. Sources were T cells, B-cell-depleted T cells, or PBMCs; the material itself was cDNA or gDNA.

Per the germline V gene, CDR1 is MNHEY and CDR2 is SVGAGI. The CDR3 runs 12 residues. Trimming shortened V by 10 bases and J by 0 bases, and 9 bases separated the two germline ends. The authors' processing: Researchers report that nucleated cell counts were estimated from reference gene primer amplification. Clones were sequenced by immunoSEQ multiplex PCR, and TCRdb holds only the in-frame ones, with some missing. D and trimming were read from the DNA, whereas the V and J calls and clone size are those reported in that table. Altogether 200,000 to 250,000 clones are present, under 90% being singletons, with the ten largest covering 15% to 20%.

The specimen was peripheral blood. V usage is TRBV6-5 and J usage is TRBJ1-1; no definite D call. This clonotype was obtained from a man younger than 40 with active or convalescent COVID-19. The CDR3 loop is CATWRLNTEAFF. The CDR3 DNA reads TGTGCCACCTGGAGACTGAACACTGAAGCTTTCTTT.